Following are 22 T cell receptor beta chains from one sample sequenced in a study of beta chain features in type 1 diabetes. The study reverse transcribed the entire isolated RNA, so it sequenced expressed TCRB transcripts. The protocol was immunoSEQ multiplex PCR, while the TCRdb copy is restricted to in-frame clones and leaves out a portion. The sample holds around 250,000 clones, roughly 15% seen once. Input material: naive CD4+ T cells from blood. The receptors originated from a woman aged 40-49 years in good health.

A few counts support this clone. V usage is TRBV9 and J usage is TRBJ2-7; the D gene is possibly TRBD2 (5 bases). V lost 3 bases to trimming and J lost 4 bases, with 8 bases between them. The CDR3 contains 12 residues. CDR1 and CDR2 from the germline V gene are SGDLS and YYNGEE. The CDR3 sequence is CASSGPGYEQYF. The CDR3 nucleotides are TGTGCCAGCAGCGGCCCGGGGTACGAGCAGTACTTC. Combining the CDR3 with reference TRBV9 and TRBJ2-7 gives the whole variable domain DSGVTQTPKHLITATGQRVTLRCSPRSGDLSVYWYQQSLDQGLQFLIQYYNGEERAKGNILERFSAQQFPDLHSELNLSSLELGDSALYFCASSGPGYEQYFGPGTRLTVT.

The chain is built from TRBV7-9 and TRBJ1-5; no reliable D call. The CDR3 covers 12 residues. V was pared by 4 bases and J by 6 bases, with 7 bases between. The V gene's germline CDR1 is SEHNR and CDR2 FQNEAQ (reference sequence). CDR3 loop: CASSSGVQPQHF. The CDR3 bases are TGTGCCAGCAGCTCAGGTGTTCAGCCCCAGCATTTT.

This chain uses TRBV5-4 with TRBJ1-6; 8 bases line up with TRBD1. The CDR3 has 14 amino acids. CDR1 SGHNT and CDR2 YYREEE come from the germline V gene (reference sequence). After removal of 6 bases from V and 9 bases from J, the junction contained 8 bases not matched to a gene. The chain's CDR3 is CASTPDRGFSPLHF. As DNA, the CDR3 is TGTGCCAGCACCCCTGACAGGGGATTTTCACCCCTCCACTTT. The variable domain in full, completed from reference TRBV5-4 and TRBJ1-6, reads ETGVTQSPTHLIKTRGQQVTLRCSSQSGHNTVSWYQQALGQGPQFIFQYYREEENGRGNFPPRFSGLQFPNYSSELNVNALELDDSALYLCASTPDRGFSPLHFGNGTRLTVT.

This clone has just a few counts. This chain joins TRBV25-1 and TRBJ2-3; D perhaps matches TRBD2 (6 bases). The CDR3 contains 14 residues. CDR1 is MGHDK and CDR2 is SYGVNS in the germline V gene. V was cut by 5 bases and J by 4 bases, with 13 bases left in between. The CDR3 reads CASSRASAADTQYF. In nucleotides, the CDR3 is TGTGCCAGCAGTAGGGCTAGCGCGGCAGATACGCAGTATTTT.

The chain carries TRBV2 and TRBJ2-7; the match to TRBD1 covers 7 bases. Germline lookup yields CDR1 SNHLY and CDR2 FYNNEI. Unmatched junction bases numbered 9, after V lost 5 bases and J lost 8 bases. This CDR3 contains 13 residues. In DNA form, the CDR3 reads TGTGCCAGCAGTATGGGACAGACCTCGCAGCAGTACTTC. Its translation is CASSMGQTSQQYF. The whole variable domain, filled in from reference TRBV2 and TRBJ2-7, reads EPEVTQTPSHQVTQMGQEVILRCVPISNHLYFYWYRQILGQKVEFLVSFYNNEISEKSEIFDDQFSVERPDGSNFTLKIRSTKLEDSAMYFCASSMGQTSQQYFGPGTRLTVT.

This clone has ten or more counts. The gene calls are TRBV11-2 and TRBJ2-7, with D possibly matching TRBD2 (6 bases). V was trimmed by 5 bases and J by 5 bases, leaving 10 bases between them. Germline CDR1 reads SGHAT; CDR2 reads FQNNGV. The CDR3 has 12 residues. This CDR3 reads CASSAGSNEQYF. The CDR3, as DNA: TGTGCCAGCAGCGCGGGATCTAACGAGCAGTACTTC.

In this sample, this clone turned up a few times. The gene calls are TRBV15 and TRBJ2-2, with 9 nucleotides matching TRBD2. Trimming removed 0 bases from V and 6 bases from J; junction bases left unmatched: 8. Germline CDR1 and CDR2: LNHNV and YYDKDF (reference sequence). This CDR3 contains 17 residues. In DNA, the CDR3 is TGTGCCACCAGCAGAGATGGGCTAGCGGGGATGGCCGGGGAGCTGTTTTTT. As protein: CATSRDGLAGMAGELFF.

The V gene is TRBV5-6, the J gene TRBJ1-3; D gene ambiguous. The CDR3 runs to 13 residues. CDR1 and CDR2 (germline): SGHDT, YYEEEE. V was clipped by 10 bases and J by 4 bases, with 15 bases between them. The CDR3 loop reads CAGKLRSGNTIYF. The CDR3 DNA reads TGTGCCGGCAAGCTCCGGTCAGGAAACACCATATATTTT. Complete variable domain (other parts from reference TRBV5-6 and TRBJ1-3): DAGVTQSPTHLIKTRGQQVTLRCSPKSGHDTVSWYQQALGQGPQFIFQYYEEEERQRGNFPDRFSGHQFPNYSSELNVNALLLGDSALYLCAGKLRSGNTIYFGEGSWLTVV.

This clone was observed a handful of times. The rearrangement joins TRBV7-2 to TRBJ2-5; TRBD2 matches at 14 bases. The CDR3 contains 16 residues. The germline V gene has CDR1 SGHTA and CDR2 FQGNSA. The V and J ends lost 4 bases and 5 bases, in that order; junction bases with no gene match: 6. The chain's CDR3 is CASSSRTSGGMETQYF. DNA of the CDR3: TGTGCCAGCAGCTCCCGGACTAGCGGGGGGATGGAGACCCAGTACTTC.

The chain is built from TRBV9 and TRBJ2-1; TRBD1 might be the D (6 bases). The V gene lost 2 bases and the J gene lost 4 bases, with 25 bases spanning the gap. The germline V gene has CDR1 SGDLS and CDR2 YYNGEE. The CDR3 covers 19 residues. The DNA for the CDR3 is TGTGCCAGCAGCGTTGGGTTCCCAGGGGAACCTGAACCTTACAATGAGCAGTTCTTC. As protein: CASSVGFPGEPEPYNEQFF. Full variable domain (rest looked up from reference TRBV9 and TRBJ2-1): DSGVTQTPKHLITATGQRVTLRCSPRSGDLSVYWYQQSLDQGLQFLIQYYNGEERAKGNILERFSAQQFPDLHSELNLSSLELGDSALYFCASSVGFPGEPEPYNEQFFGPGTRLTVL.

This clone was seen only a few times. The genes are TRBV15 and TRBJ2-1; 9 bases fit TRBD1. After removal of 5 bases from V and 7 bases from J, the junction contained 3 bases not matched to a gene. The germline V gene encodes CDR1 LNHNV and CDR2 YYDKDF (reference sequence). The CDR3 has 13 residues. CDR3 protein: CATSGGQGNEQFF. The CDR3 coding sequence is TGTGCCACCAGCGGGGGACAGGGAAATGAGCAGTTCTTC.

The CDR3 bases are TGTGCCAGCAGTTTCCACGGCGGGATTGAGCAGTTCTTC. Protein sequence: CASSFHGGIEQFF. The chain couples TRBV7-9 to TRBJ2-1, with D possibly matching TRBD2 (6 bases). This CDR3 contains 13 residues. Looked up from germline, CDR1 is SEHNR and CDR2 is FQNEAQ (reference sequence). V gave up 6 bases and J gave up 9 bases, with 15 bases separating them.

Points on this clone: A junction end diverges from the germline sequence, so it may reflect a read error. The V and J genes are TRBV7-9 and TRBJ2-3, with 9 bases fitting TRBD2. Germline CDR1 SEHNR, CDR2 FQNEAQ (reference sequence). The CDR3 totals 12 residues. Here the CDR3 reads CATSGGKEAEYF. CDR3 in DNA: TGTGCCACCAGCGGGGGGAAGGAGGCGGAGTATTTT. Full variable domain (remainder filled in from reference TRBV7-9 and TRBJ2-3): DTGVSQNPRHKITKRGQNVTFRCDPISEHNRLYWYRQTLGQGPEFLTYFQNEAQLEKSRLLSDRFSAERPKGSFSTLEIQRTEQGDSAMYLCATSGGKEAEYFGPGTRLTVL.

V is TRBV5-4 and J is TRBJ1-1; weak D call: TRBD1 (5 bases). V was clipped by 6 bases and J by 4 bases, with 19 bases between them. This CDR3 region has 15 residues. Germline V gene lookup returns CDR1 SGHNT and CDR2 YYREEE (reference sequence). The CDR3 is CASNFAAGGGTEAFF. CDR3 coding DNA: TGTGCCAGCAACTTTGCCGCGGGGGGGGGCACTGAAGCTTTCTTT.

V gene TRBV5-1 combines with J gene TRBJ2-1; D perhaps matches TRBD1 (5 bases). Germline CDR1 is SGHRS and CDR2 is YFSETQ. There are 15 residues in the CDR3. V lost 1 base, J lost 5 bases, and 13 bases lay in between. CDR3 loop: CASSLPSPGNNEQFF. As DNA, the CDR3 is TGCGCCAGCAGCTTGCCGTCCCCAGGGAACAATGAGCAGTTCTTC.

This clone appeared many times. The V gene is TRBV20-1, the J gene TRBJ2-1, with a possible D match to TRBD2 (5 bases). The CDR3 runs 11 residues. Germline assignment: CDR1 DFQATT and CDR2 SNEGSKA (reference sequence). V was shortened by 3 bases and J by 10 bases, with 10 bases between the two germline ends. This CDR3 is CSASLTREQFF. CDR3 DNA sequence: TGCAGTGCTAGTTTAACTAGGGAGCAGTTCTTC.

The chain joins TRBV12-5 to TRBJ2-7; 8 nucleotides align to TRBD2. Looked up from germline, CDR1 is LGHNT and CDR2 is FRNRAP. V dropped 0 bases and J dropped 3; count of bases not matched to a gene: 10. This CDR3 comprises 17 residues. The CDR3: CASGLVSSRGVDYEQYF. The CDR3 DNA sequence: TGTGCTAGTGGTTTGGTATCCTCGCGGGGGGTCGACTACGAGCAGTACTTC.

This clone was seen a few times. V is TRBV9 and J is TRBJ2-5, with 11 bases matching TRBD2. V gave up 0 bases and J gave up 4 bases; unmatched junction bases: 5. Germline CDR1 and CDR2: SGDLS and YYNGEE. This CDR3 contains 16 residues. CDR3 nucleotides: TGTGCCAGCAGCGTAGGGTCCGGACTAGCGGGAGAGACCCAGTACTTC. This sequence encodes CASSVGSGLAGETQYF.

This clone was seen just once. This sequence joins TRBV19 and TRBJ1-5; D is perhaps TRBD1 (6 bases). The germline V gene encodes CDR1 LNHDA and CDR2 SQIVND (reference sequence). V was cut by 0 bases and J by 7 bases, with 7 bases left in between. The CDR3 consists of 13 residues. Written as DNA, the CDR3 is TGTGCCAGTAGTATAGAAGGGGGACAGCCCCAGCATTTT. It translates to CASSIEGGQPQHF.

This clone was seen only a few times. The chain employs TRBV5-1 and TRBJ2-5, with D perhaps TRBD2 (6 bases). The V end was cut by 5 bases, the J end by 1 base, with 6 bases between. Germline V gene sequence: CDR1 SGHRS, CDR2 YFSETQ. The CDR3 is 12 residues long. CDR3 sequence (DNA): TGCGCCAGCAGACTAGCCCAAGAGACCCAGTACTTC. This translates into CASRLAQETQYF.

This chain uses TRBV2 with TRBJ2-1; 8 bases map to TRBD2. Germline loops: CDR1 SNHLY, CDR2 FYNNEI. The CDR3 has 14 residues. Trimming cost V 7 bases and J 0 bases; bases outside gene matches: 2. CDR3 nucleotides: TGTGCCAGCAAGCGGGGGAGCTCCTACAATGAGCAGTTCTTC. Its protein product is CASKRGSSYNEQFF.

This clone was seen more than once but under ten times. The chain employs TRBV18 and TRBJ1-2; D is uncertain. Germline CDR1 KGHSH, CDR2 LQKENI. CDR3 length: 16 residues. Trimming stripped 0 bases from V and 1 base from J, with 12 bases between. The CDR3 coding sequence is TGTGCCAGCTCACCACCGTCCCAGGCGATTAACTATGGCTACACCTTC. Residues: CASSPPSQAINYGYTF.